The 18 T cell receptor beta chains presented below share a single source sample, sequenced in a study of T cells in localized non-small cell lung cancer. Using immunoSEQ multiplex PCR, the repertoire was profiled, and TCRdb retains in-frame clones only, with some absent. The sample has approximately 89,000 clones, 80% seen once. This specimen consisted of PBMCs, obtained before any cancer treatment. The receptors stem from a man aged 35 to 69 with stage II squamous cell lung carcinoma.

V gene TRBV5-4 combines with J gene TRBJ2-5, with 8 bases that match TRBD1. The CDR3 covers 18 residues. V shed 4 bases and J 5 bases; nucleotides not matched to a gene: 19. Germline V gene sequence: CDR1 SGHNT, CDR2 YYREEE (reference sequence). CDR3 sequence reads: CASSEDRVGDEGAETQYF. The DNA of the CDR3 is TGTGCCAGCAGCGAGGACAGGGTAGGGGATGAGGGGGCGGAGACCCAGTACTTC.

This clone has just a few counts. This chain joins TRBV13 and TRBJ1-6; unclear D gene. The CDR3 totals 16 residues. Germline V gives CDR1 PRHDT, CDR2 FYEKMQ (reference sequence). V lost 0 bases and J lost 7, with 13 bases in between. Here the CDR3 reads CASSLGRIETNSPLHF. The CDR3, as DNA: TGTGCCAGCAGCTTAGGCAGGATAGAGACCAATTCACCCCTCCACTTT.

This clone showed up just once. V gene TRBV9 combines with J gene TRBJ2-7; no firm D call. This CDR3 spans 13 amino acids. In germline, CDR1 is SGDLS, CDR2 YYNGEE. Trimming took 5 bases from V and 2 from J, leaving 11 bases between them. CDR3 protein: CASRYYQTYEQYF. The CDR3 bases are TGTGCCAGCAGGTATTATCAAACCTACGAGCAGTACTTC.

The CDR3 is CAISKGQNQPQHF. The DNA of the CDR3 is TGTGCCATCAGTAAGGGACAGAATCAGCCCCAGCATTTT. The rearrangement uses TRBV10-3 and TRBJ1-5, with 7 bases identical to TRBD1. This CDR3 is 13 amino acids long. V shed 5 bases and J 4 bases; nucleotides not matched to a gene: 2. Germline V gives CDR1 ENHRY, CDR2 SYGVKD.

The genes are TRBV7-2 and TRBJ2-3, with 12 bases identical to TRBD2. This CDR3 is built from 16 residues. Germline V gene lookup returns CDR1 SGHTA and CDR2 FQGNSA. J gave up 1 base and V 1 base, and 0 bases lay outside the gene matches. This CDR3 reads CASSLGLAGGTDTQYF. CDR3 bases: TGTGCCAGCAGCTTAGGACTAGCGGGGGGCACAGATACGCAGTATTTT.

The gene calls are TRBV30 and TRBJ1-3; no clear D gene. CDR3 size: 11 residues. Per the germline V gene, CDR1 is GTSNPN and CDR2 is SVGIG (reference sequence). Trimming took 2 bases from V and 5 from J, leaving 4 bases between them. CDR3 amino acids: CAWSIRNTIYF. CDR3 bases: TGTGCCTGGAGTATTCGAAACACCATATATTTT.

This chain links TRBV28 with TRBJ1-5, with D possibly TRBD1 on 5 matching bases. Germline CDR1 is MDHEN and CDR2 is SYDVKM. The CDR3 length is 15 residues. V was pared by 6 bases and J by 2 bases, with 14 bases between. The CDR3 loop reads CASRGGSGGNQPQHF. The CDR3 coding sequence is TGTGCCAGCAGGGGGGGGTCCGGGGGCAATCAGCCCCAGCATTTT.

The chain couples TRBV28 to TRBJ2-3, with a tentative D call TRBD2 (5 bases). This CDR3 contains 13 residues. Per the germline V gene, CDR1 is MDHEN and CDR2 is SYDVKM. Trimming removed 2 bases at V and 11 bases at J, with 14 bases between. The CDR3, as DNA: TGTGCCAGCAGTTTAGAAAGCGGATTTGGGCAGTATTTT. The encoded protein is CASSLESGFGQYF.

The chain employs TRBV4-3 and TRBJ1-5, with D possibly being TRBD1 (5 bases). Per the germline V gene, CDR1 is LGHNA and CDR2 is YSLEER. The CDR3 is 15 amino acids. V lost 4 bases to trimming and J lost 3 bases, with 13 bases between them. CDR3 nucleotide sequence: TGCGCCAGCAGCCCCTCGGGGGGAGACAATCAGCCCCAGCATTTT. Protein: CASSPSGGDNQPQHF.

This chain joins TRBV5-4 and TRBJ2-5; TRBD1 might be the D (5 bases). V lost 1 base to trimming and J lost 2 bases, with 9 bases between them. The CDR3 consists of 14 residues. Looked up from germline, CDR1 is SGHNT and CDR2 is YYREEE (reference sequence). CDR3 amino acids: CASSLPGRQETQYF. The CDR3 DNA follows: TGTGCCAGCAGCTTGCCAGGGCGACAAGAGACCCAGTACTTC.

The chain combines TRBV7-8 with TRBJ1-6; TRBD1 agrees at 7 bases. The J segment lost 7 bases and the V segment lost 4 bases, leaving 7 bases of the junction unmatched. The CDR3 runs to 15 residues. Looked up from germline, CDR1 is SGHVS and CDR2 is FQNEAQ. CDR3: CASSSGDSLNSPLHF. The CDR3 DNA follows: TGTGCCAGCAGCTCTGGGGACAGTCTAAATTCACCCCTCCACTTT.

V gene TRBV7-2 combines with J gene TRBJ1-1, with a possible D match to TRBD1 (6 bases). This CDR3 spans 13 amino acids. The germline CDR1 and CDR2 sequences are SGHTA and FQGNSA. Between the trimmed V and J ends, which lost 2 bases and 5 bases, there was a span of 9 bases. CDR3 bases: TGTGCCAGCAGCTTAACAAGGGGGACTGAAGCTTTCTTT. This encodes CASSLTRGTEAFF.

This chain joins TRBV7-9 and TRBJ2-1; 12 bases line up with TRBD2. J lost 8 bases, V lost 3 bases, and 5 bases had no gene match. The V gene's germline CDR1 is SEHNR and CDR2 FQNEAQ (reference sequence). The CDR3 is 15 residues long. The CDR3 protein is CASSLTSGRVDEQFF. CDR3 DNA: TGTGCCAGCAGCTTGACTAGCGGGAGAGTCGATGAGCAGTTCTTC. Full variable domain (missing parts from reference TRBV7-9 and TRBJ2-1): DTGVSQNPRHKITKRGQNVTFRCDPISEHNRLYWYRQTLGQGPEFLTYFQNEAQLEKSRLLSDRFSAERPKGSFSTLEIQRTEQGDSAMYLCASSLTSGRVDEQFFGPGTRLTVL.

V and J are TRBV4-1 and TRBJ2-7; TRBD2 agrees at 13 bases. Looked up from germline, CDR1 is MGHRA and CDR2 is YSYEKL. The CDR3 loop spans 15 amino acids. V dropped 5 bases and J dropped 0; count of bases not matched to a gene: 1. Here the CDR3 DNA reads TGCGCCAGCAGCTGGACTAGCGGGAGCTCCTACGAGCAGTACTTC. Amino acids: CASSWTSGSSYEQYF.

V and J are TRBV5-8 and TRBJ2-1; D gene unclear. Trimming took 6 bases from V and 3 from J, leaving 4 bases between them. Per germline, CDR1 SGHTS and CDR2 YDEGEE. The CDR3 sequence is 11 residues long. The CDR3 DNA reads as TGTGCCAGCACCTACTACAATGAGCAGTTCTTC. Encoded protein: CASTYYNEQFF.

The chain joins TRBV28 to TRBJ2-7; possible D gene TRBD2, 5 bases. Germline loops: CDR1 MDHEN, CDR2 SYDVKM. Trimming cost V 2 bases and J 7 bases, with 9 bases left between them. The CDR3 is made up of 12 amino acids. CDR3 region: CASSLGGSEQYF. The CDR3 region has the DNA TGTGCCAGCAGTTTAGGAGGTTCGGAGCAGTACTTC.

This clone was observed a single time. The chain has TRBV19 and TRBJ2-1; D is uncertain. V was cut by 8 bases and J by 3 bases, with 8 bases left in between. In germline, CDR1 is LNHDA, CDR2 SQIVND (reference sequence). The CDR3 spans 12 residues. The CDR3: CASANLYNEQFF. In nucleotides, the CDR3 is TGTGCCAGTGCAAATCTCTACAATGAGCAGTTCTTC.

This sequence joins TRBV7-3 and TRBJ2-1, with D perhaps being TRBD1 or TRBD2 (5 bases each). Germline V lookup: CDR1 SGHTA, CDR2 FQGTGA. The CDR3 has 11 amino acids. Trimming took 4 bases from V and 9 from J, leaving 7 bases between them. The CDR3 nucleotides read TGTGCCAGCAGCTCTGGGACTGAGCAGTTCTTC. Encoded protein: CASSSGTEQFF.